Reported below is one T cell receptor (beta chain). Its antigen remains unidentified. Quantitative 5'-RACE was performed with molecular barcodes, and it yielded the TCR beta libraries. One entry per CDR3 protein, called by TCRdb with MiXCR from the 5' RACE reads. The data show around 770,000 distinct CDR3 sequences, over 9.5% seen once. The data derive from a study of CD8 T cells in ankylosing spondylitis. Study-level findings and limits: Disease-linked clones reportedly concentrated significantly in matched ankylosing spondylitis synovial fluid. The study identified a TCR beta motif of seven or eight highly homologous variants that appeared characteristic of ankylosing spondylitis blood.

CDR1 is LGHNA and CDR2 is YNFKEQ in the germline V gene. Between the trimmed V and J ends, which lost 0 bases and 9 bases, there was a span of 13 bases. The CDR3 contains 14 residues. Sequenced material: blood, either unsorted or a sorted T cell fraction (not recorded which). The chain couples TRBV4-2 to TRBJ2-3; perhaps TRBD1 as D (6 bases). The source is a male donor with ankylosing spondylitis. The CDR3 nucleotides are TGTGCCAGCAGCCAAGACGGGGACACAAGAACGCAGTATTTT. It specifies CASSQDGDTRTQYF.